Shown below are 20 T cell receptor beta chains from a single sample sequenced in a study of spatial heterogeneity in lung cancer. TCRdb passed the 5' RACE reads through MiXCR, listing each CDR3 protein once. Here the sample spans around 50,000 distinct CDR3 sequences, approximately 7.6% being singletons. Time point meaning: sample taken at primary tumor resection. The input material, whole RNA from tumor, nontumor lung or frozen PBMC, was sequenced unsorted. The source was PBMCs, collected at surgery. Source of these receptors: a female donor with early-stage non-small cell lung cancer.

The chain carries TRBV6-1 and TRBJ2-7, with 10 bases aligning to TRBD1. The CDR3 runs 22 residues. CDR1 is MNHNS and CDR2 is SASEGT in the germline V gene. J gave up 5 bases and V 1 base, and 26 bases lay outside the gene matches. This chain's CDR3 is CASSEVVGWDRGVPLATDEQYF. CDR3 DNA: TGTGCCAGCAGTGAAGTGGTGGGTTGGGACAGGGGAGTCCCCCTGGCCACGGACGAGCAGTACTTC.

At least ten counts were recorded for this clonotype. The rearrangement links TRBV3-1 to TRBJ1-5; D is perhaps TRBD1 (5 bases). CDR1 and CDR2 (germline): LGHDT, YNNKEL (reference sequence). The CDR3 is 15 residues long. V shed 2 bases and J shed 2 bases, with 10 bases lying between them. The DNA of the CDR3 is TGTGCCAGCAGCCAAACTGTGGGGGGCAATCAGCCCCAGCATTTT. Translating it yields CASSQTVGGNQPQHF.

This clonotype was recorded at least ten times. This chain connects TRBV27 to TRBJ1-2; 8 nucleotides align to TRBD1. The V gene's germline CDR1 is MNHEY and CDR2 SMNVEV (reference sequence). The CDR3 loop spans 15 amino acids. Trimming cost V 5 bases and J 4 bases; bases outside gene matches: 9. The CDR3 loop is CASSAARGLSYGYTF. The CDR3 DNA follows: TGTGCCAGCAGTGCAGCCAGGGGGCTGAGCTATGGCTACACCTTC.

This clonotype has only a few counts. The chain uses TRBV29-1 and TRBJ2-7; a weak D match, TRBD1 (6 bases). The CDR3 runs 15 residues. The germline V gene encodes CDR1 SQVTM and CDR2 ANQGSEA. Trimming removed 3 bases from V and 6 bases from J, with 21 bases in between. The CDR3 here is CSVEGAGSSGTEQYF. CDR3 DNA: TGCAGCGTTGAGGGGGCCGGTTCCTCGGGTACCGAGCAGTACTTC.

This clonotype was counted at least ten times. This sequence joins TRBV7-2 and TRBJ2-3; 10 positions match TRBD2. CDR3 length: 16 residues. J gave up 2 bases and V 1 base, and 3 bases lay outside the gene matches. The germline V gene encodes CDR1 SGHTA and CDR2 FQGNSA. The CDR3 coding sequence is TGTGCCAGCAGCTTAGTAGCGGGGGGATACACAGATACGCAGTATTTT. It encodes CASSLVAGGYTDTQYF. The full variable domain, its missing parts supplied by reference TRBV7-2 and TRBJ2-3, is GAGVSQSPSNKVTEKGKDVELRCDPISGHTALYWYRQSLGQGLEFLIYFQGNSAPDKSGLPSDRFSAERTGGSVSTLTIQRTQQEDSAVYLCASSLVAGGYTDTQYFGPGTRLTVL.

The CDR3 DNA reads TGCAGCGTGGGAGAGGGGGAACAGCCCCAGCATTTT. It yields the protein CSVGEGEQPQHF. The V call is TRBV29-1, the J call TRBJ1-5, with D perhaps TRBD1 (6 bases). V lost 6 bases to trimming and J lost 7 bases, with 13 bases between them. Germline assignment: CDR1 SQVTM and CDR2 ANQGSEA. This CDR3 has 12 residues.

This clonotype has more than one count but fewer than ten. The chain joins TRBV7-6 to TRBJ1-3; D gene ambiguous. Trimming removed 5 bases from V and 2 bases from J, with 13 bases in between. This CDR3 is 15 amino acids long. The germline gives CDR1 SGHVS, CDR2 FNYEAQ. CDR3 DNA: TGTGCCAGCAGCCAAGACCGGTATCCTGGAAACACCATATATTTT. This encodes CASSQDRYPGNTIYF.

This clonotype was seen at least ten times. V is TRBV27 and J is TRBJ2-1; 7 positions match TRBD2. Germline V gives CDR1 MNHEY, CDR2 SMNVEV (reference sequence). The CDR3 length is 16 residues. V lost 5 bases and J lost 5; bases outside the gene matches: 12. CDR3 nucleotide sequence: TGTGCCAGCAGTCCTTCAATTGGACTAGATGACAATGAGCAGTTCTTC. Translating gives CASSPSIGLDDNEQFF.

V gene TRBV6-2 or TRBV6-3 combines with J gene TRBJ2-5, with TRBD1 identical over 8 bases. Per germline, CDR1 MNHEY and CDR2 SVGEGT. CDR3 length equals 14 residues. The J segment lost 5 bases and the V segment lost 7 bases, leaving 9 bases of the junction unmatched. The CDR3 region has the DNA TGTGCCAGCACCTCTGCAGGGGGCTGGGAGACCCAGTACTTC. Translating it yields CASTSAGGWETQYF.

In this sample, this clonotype turned up many times. The chain employs TRBV13 and TRBJ1-1, with TRBD1 matching over 7 bases. V shed 1 base and J 4 bases; nucleotides not matched to a gene: 3. CDR1 is PRHDT and CDR2 is FYEKMQ in the germline V gene (reference sequence). This CDR3 has 14 amino acids. The CDR3 here is CASSLEGAGTEAFF. The CDR3 DNA reads TGTGCCAGCAGCTTAGAGGGGGCCGGCACTGAAGCTTTCTTT.

This clonotype has only a few counts. The J gene is TRBJ2-2, the V gene TRBV4-1; 10 bases agree with TRBD1. CDR1 and CDR2 from the germline V gene are MGHRA and YSYEKL. The V segment lost 1 base and the J segment 5 bases; nucleotides outside the gene matches: 1. CDR3 length: 15 residues. The CDR3 coding sequence is TGCGCCAGCAGCCAAGTGGACAGGGGGACCGGGGAGCTGTTTTTT. Encoded protein: CASSQVDRGTGELFF.

The chain carries TRBV7-9 and TRBJ2-2; 10 bases align to TRBD1. Per the germline V gene, CDR1 is SEHNR and CDR2 is FQNEAQ (reference sequence). Unmatched junction bases numbered 15, after V lost 5 bases and J lost 0 bases. The CDR3 length is 20 residues. CDR3 sequence: CASSPQLGQGVLTNTGELFF. The CDR3 DNA follows: TGTGCCAGCAGCCCTCAATTAGGACAGGGGGTCCTCACGAACACCGGGGAGCTGTTTTTT. The full variable domain, in which reference TRBV7-9 and TRBJ2-2 provide the parts outside the CDR3, is DTGVSQNPRHKITKRGQNVTFRCDPISEHNRLYWYRQTLGQGPEFLTYFQNEAQLEKSRLLSDRFSAERPKGSFSTLEIQRTEQGDSAMYLCASSPQLGQGVLTNTGELFFGEGSRLTVL.

This clonotype was seen repeatedly, ten times or more. The gene calls are TRBV29-1 and TRBJ2-3; the match to TRBD2 covers 8 bases. Trimming cost V 1 base and J 3 bases; bases outside gene matches: 12. The CDR3 has 17 residues. Germline V gene sequence: CDR1 SQVTM, CDR2 ANQGSEA. CDR3 DNA: TGCAGCGTTGAAGGGGCCCCCGGGGGGGATGTAACAGATACGCAGTATTTT. As protein: CSVEGAPGGDVTDTQYF.

The gene calls are TRBV7-2 and TRBJ2-5, with 7 nucleotides matching TRBD2. The CDR3 is 16 amino acids. V lost 0 bases to trimming and J lost 5 bases; unmatched junction nucleotides: 9. Germline V CDR1 and CDR2: SGHTA, FQGNSA. The CDR3 nucleotides read TGTGCCAGCAGCTTAGCGCAGAGCGGGGCAGGGGAGACCCAGTACTTC. Amino acids: CASSLAQSGAGETQYF.

At least ten counts were recorded for this clonotype. The chain links TRBV27 to TRBJ2-7; 11 bases map to TRBD1. The CDR3 totals 16 residues. The ends lost 6 bases at V and 4 bases at J; junction bases unmatched: 11. Germline V CDR1 and CDR2: MNHEY, SMNVEV (reference sequence). CDR3 loop: CASRTIGTGGWYEQYF. CDR3 nucleotide sequence: TGTGCCAGCAGAACTATAGGGACAGGGGGTTGGTACGAGCAGTACTTC.

This chain joins TRBV19 and TRBJ2-2, with D possibly TRBD1 on 5 matching bases. Trimming took off 6 bases at V and 0 bases at J, with 8 bases between the two ends. Per germline, CDR1 LNHDA and CDR2 SQIVND (reference sequence). The CDR3 length is 14 residues. Written as DNA, the CDR3 is TGTGCCAGTAGCATACAGGCGAACACCGGGGAGCTGTTTTTT. Protein product: CASSIQANTGELFF.

The J gene is TRBJ2-3, the V gene TRBV6-5; TRBD2 aligns across 11 bases. V was clipped by 2 bases and J by 1 base; unmatched bases: 8. The CDR3 is 18 residues long. Germline loops: CDR1 MNHEY, CDR2 SVGAGI. CDR3 residues: CASSYTLAGGRGTDTQYF. Written as DNA, the CDR3 is TGTGCCAGCAGTTACACCCTAGCGGGGGGCCGAGGCACAGATACGCAGTATTTT.

At least ten counts were recorded for this clonotype. The chain uses TRBV27 and TRBJ2-1; D is uncertain. The CDR3 contains 13 residues. Germline values: CDR1 MNHEY, CDR2 SMNVEV (reference sequence). V was clipped by 5 bases and J by 3 bases, with 8 bases between them. The CDR3 spells CASSPSNYNEQFF. The CDR3 bases are TGTGCCAGCAGTCCCTCTAACTACAATGAGCAGTTCTTC.

This clonotype was observed at least ten times. The chain combines TRBV4-1 with TRBJ1-2; tentatively, D is TRBD1 (6 bases). The V end lost 3 bases, the J end lost 5 bases, and 28 bases lay between the germline ends. Germline CDR1 reads MGHRA; CDR2 reads YSYEKL. The CDR3 has 19 amino acids. The CDR3 DNA follows: TGCGCCAGCAGCCATCCTTCCCGGACAGTGACCCTCACTCCATATGGCTACACCTTC. As protein: CASSHPSRTVTLTPYGYTF.

V is TRBV6-5 and J is TRBJ2-1; 9 bases agree with TRBD2. The CDR3 totals 15 residues. V trimming: 4 bases; J trimming: 5 bases; junction bases outside the gene matches: 6. CDR1 is MNHEY, CDR2 SVGAGI, per germline. The CDR3 reads CASSWRGGGHNEQFF. As DNA, the CDR3 is TGTGCCAGCAGTTGGCGGGGGGGCGGGCACAATGAGCAGTTCTTC.